This T cell receptor (beta chain) was identified in a study of blood T cell repertoires in COVID-19. Produced via immunoSEQ multiplex PCR; TCRdb's table is partial and in-frame only. This table holds hundreds of thousands of clones, roughly 85% found once. The ends lost 3 bases at V and 6 bases at J; junction bases unmatched: 13. This CDR3 region has 16 residues. Germline lookup yields CDR1 MNHEY and CDR2 SVGAGI. This rearrangement joins TRBV6-5 to TRBJ2-7; 8 positions match TRBD2. This clonotype was sampled from a middle-aged woman with acute COVID-19. The sample taken for sequencing was PBMCs or T cells enriched from blood (not recorded which). The CDR3, as DNA: TGTGCCAGCAGTTATGGGCTAGCGGGCGGATCGGGCGAGCAGTACTTC. Translating gives CASSYGLAGGSGEQYF.